This TCR beta chain was captured in a study of CXCR3-negative and CXCR3-positive naive CD8 T cells (dated by TCRdb to about 2019). In terms of the full investigation: In total, about 140 million TRB reads were obtained, or roughly 1.5 +/- 0.3 million reads per library. The TRBV-TRBJ cluster analysis covered naive subsets from a handful of donors and memory cells from 3 donors. The diversity and physicochemical repertoire analyses included approximately ten donors pooled from two independent experiments.

Each CD8+ T cell subset was flow-sorted in triplicate, and 250,000 to 350,000 cells per subset were placed directly into RLT lysis buffer. To keep memory contaminants out, a stringent definition of naive CD8+ T cells was applied: CD45RO-CCR7+CD27+CD95-. Peripheral blood mononuclear cells were isolated from buffy coats using standard density gradient centrifugation. Naive CXCR3-negative and CXCR3-positive CD8+ T cells were flow-sorted on a FACSAria III. Total RNA was extracted from sorted cells with an RNeasy Mini Kit. To note about this clonotype: The clone's antigen remains unknown.

Results and caveats for the whole study, not just this receptor: Compared with CXCR3-negative naive cells, CXCR3-positive naive cells had TRB CDR3s with higher hydrophobicity (lower Kidera factor 4), lower energy, and higher strength and volume indices. Both naive subsets had comparably high repertoire diversity, while memory CD8+ T cells had much lower repertoire diversity. Surface CD5, linked to self-reactivity in mice, was comparable between naive subsets; TCR interaction strength was therefore also inferred from TRB CDR3 physicochemical properties. Similar TRBV-TRBJ usage was shown by naive CXCR3-negative and CXCR3-positive cells from the same donor, whereas distinct patterns were shown by memory cells. Because CXCR3 expression was partially decreased after cryopreservation, freshly isolated PBMCs were used for most assays.

The germline V gene gives CDR1 as SQVTM and CDR2 as ANQGSEA. The CDR3 spans 14 residues, from the cysteine through the phenylalanine. No coding sequence is recorded. Instrument on record: NextSeq 550. The Human TCR Profiling Kit (MiLaboratory) was used to make UMI-labeled 5' RACE TRB cDNA libraries. cDNA synthesis used the entire amount of extracted RNA, and PCR amplification then used the entire amount of cDNA produced. Libraries were prepared in parallel using an identical number of PCR cycles. Processing in the source paper ran as follows. With a requirement of at least two reads per UMI, MIGEC and MiXCR extracted about 50,000 +/- 10,000 unique UMI-labeled TRB cDNA molecules per library. An average of about 40,000 +/- 10,000 functional in-frame TRB CDR3 nucleotide clonotypes without stop codons was found per library. After each sample was downsampled to 5000 UMI-labeled TRB molecules, VDJtools was used to calculate diversity metrics such as normalized Shannon-Wiener and Chao1. Clonotype-size-weighted physicochemical properties of the central five CDR3 residues (interaction energy, strength, volume and Kidera factor 4) were computed in VDJtools. Each CDR3 protein sequence appears as one entry after TCRdb reprocessed the reads, and no DNA is included. These V and J calls derive from TCRdb rather than the authors' analysis. The sample's table lists a count of around 60,000 distinct CDR3 sequences. The ten most abundant clones make up about 0.8% of the sample.

This receptor was taken from a human donor in good health. Some clones in this sample may be carry-over from other donors' samples. The sequencing input was naive CXCR3+ CD8+ T cells from blood. According to the study, the label for this sample's cell subset or site signals: CD45RO-CCR7+CD27+CD95- naive CD8+ T cells expressing CXCR3 (TNR3+). The rearranged chain carries TRBV29-1 and TRBJ2-7; lacking DNA, the TRBD1 call made by TCRdb goes unchecked. The CDR3 region has the sequence CSVEAGGRSYEQYF.